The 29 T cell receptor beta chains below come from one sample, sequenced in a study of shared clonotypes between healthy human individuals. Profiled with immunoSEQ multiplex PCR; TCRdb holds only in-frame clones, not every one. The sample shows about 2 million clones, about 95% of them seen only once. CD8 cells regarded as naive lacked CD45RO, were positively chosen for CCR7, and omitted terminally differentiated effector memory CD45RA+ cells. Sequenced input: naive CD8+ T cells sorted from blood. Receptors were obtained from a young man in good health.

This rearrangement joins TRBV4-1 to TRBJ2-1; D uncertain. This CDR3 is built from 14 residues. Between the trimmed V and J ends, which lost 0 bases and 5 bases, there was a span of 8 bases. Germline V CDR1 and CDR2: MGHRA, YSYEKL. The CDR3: CASSQDLQNNEQFF. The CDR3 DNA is TGCGCCAGCAGCCAAGATCTACAGAACAATGAGCAGTTCTTC.

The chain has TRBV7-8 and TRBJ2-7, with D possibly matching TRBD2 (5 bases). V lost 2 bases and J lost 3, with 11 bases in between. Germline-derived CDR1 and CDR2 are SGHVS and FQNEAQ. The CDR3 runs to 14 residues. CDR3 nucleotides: TGTGCCAGCAGCTTAAACCCAGCGGTCTACGAGCAGTACTTC. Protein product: CASSLNPAVYEQYF.

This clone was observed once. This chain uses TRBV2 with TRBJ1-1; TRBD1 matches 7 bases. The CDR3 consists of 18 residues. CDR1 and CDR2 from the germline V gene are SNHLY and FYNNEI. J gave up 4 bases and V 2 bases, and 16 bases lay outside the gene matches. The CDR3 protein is CASSEWTGTVDVGTEAFF. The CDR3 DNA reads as TGTGCCAGCAGTGAATGGACCGGGACAGTCGACGTCGGCACTGAAGCTTTCTTT.

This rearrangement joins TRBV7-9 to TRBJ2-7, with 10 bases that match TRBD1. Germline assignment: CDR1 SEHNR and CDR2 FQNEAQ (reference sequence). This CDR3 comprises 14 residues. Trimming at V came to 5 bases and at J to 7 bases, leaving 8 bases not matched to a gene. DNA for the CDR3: TGTGCCAGCAGCCCCCGGGACAGGGGTAAAGAGCAGTACTTC. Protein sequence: CASSPRDRGKEQYF. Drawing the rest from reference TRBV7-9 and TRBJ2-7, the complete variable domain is DTGVSQNPRHKITKRGQNVTFRCDPISEHNRLYWYRQTLGQGPEFLTYFQNEAQLEKSRLLSDRFSAERPKGSFSTLEIQRTEQGDSAMYLCASSPRDRGKEQYFGPGTRLTVT.

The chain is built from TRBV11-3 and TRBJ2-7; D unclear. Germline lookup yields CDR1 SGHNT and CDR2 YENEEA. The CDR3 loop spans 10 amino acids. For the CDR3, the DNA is TGTGCTTTGGACCTCTACGAGCAGTACTTC. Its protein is CALDLYEQYF.

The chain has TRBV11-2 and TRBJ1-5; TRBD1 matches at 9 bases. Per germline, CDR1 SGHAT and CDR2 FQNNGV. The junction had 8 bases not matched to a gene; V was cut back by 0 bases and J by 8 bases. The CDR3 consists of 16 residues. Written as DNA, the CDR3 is TGTGCCAGCAGCTTAGAGCCTACAGGGGGCAGTGAGCCCCAGCATTTT. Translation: CASSLEPTGGSEPQHF. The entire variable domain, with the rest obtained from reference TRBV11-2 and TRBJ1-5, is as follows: EAGVAQSPRYKIIEKRQSVAFWCNPISGHATLYWYQQILGQGPKLLIQFQNNGVVDDSQLPKDRFSAERLKGVDSTLKIQPAKLEDSAVYLCASSLEPTGGSEPQHFGDGTRLSIL.

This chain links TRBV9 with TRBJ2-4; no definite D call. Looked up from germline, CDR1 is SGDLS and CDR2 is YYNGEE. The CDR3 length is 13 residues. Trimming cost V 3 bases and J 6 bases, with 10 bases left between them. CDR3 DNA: TGTGCCAGCAGCGCTCCACTGGCAAACATTCAGTACTTC. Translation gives CASSAPLANIQYF.

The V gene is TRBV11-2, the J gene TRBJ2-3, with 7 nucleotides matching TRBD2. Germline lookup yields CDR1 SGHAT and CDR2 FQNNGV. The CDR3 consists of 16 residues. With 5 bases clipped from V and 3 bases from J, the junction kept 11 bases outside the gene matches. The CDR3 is CASSPWGEGLTDTQYF. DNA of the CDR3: TGTGCCAGCAGCCCGTGGGGGGAGGGGCTGACAGATACGCAGTATTTT. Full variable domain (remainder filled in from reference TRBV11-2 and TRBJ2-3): EAGVAQSPRYKIIEKRQSVAFWCNPISGHATLYWYQQILGQGPKLLIQFQNNGVVDDSQLPKDRFSAERLKGVDSTLKIQPAKLEDSAVYLCASSPWGEGLTDTQYFGPGTRLTVL.

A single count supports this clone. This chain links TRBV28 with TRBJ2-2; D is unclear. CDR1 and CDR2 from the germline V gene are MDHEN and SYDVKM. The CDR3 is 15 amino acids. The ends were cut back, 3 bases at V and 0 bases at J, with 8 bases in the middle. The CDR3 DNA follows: TGTGCCAGCAGTTTCGGAGACACGAACACCGGGGAGCTGTTTTTT. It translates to CASSFGDTNTGELFF.

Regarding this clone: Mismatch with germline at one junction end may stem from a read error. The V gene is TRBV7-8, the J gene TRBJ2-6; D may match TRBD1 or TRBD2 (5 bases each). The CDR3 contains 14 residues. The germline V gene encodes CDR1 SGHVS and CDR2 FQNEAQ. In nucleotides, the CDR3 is TGTGCCAGCAGTTTAGGGGACGGGGCCAACGTCCTGACTTTC. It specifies CASSLGDGANVLTF.

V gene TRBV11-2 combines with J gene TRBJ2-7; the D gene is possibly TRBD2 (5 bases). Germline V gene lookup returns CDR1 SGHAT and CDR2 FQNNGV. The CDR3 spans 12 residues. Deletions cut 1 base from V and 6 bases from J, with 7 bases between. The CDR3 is CASSLAAAEQYF. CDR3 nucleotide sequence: TGTGCCAGCAGCTTAGCAGCGGCCGAGCAGTACTTC. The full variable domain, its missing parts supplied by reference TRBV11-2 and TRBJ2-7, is EAGVAQSPRYKIIEKRQSVAFWCNPISGHATLYWYQQILGQGPKLLIQFQNNGVVDDSQLPKDRFSAERLKGVDSTLKIQPAKLEDSAVYLCASSLAAAEQYFGPGTRLTVT.

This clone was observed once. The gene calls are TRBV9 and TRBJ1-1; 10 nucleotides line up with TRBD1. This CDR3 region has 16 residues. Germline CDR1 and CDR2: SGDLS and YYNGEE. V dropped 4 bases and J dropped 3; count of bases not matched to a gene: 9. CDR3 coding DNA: TGTGCCAGCAGCACTTCTGGGACAGGGGAGTACACTGAAGCTTTCTTT. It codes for CASSTSGTGEYTEAFF.

The CDR3 bases are TGTGCCAGCAGTTGGGATAGCGGGAGTAGAGGTACGCAGTATTTT. It codes for CASSWDSGSRGTQYF. V and J are TRBV6-5 and TRBJ2-3; 9 nucleotides agree with TRBD2. CDR3 length: 15 amino acids. The germline CDR1 and CDR2 sequences are MNHEY and SVGAGI. Unmatched junction bases numbered 10, after V lost 4 bases and J lost 8 bases.

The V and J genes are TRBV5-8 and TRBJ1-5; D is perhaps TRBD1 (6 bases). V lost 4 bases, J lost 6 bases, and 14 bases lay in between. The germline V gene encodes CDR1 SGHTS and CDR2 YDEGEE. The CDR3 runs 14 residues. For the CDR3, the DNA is TGTGCCAGCAGCCCCAGGGGTGGGAGTCAGCCCCAGCATTTT. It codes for CASSPRGGSQPQHF.

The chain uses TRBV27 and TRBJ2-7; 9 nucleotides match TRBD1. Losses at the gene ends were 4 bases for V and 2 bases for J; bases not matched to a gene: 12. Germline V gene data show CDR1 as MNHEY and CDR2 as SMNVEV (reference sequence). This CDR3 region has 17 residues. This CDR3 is CASSSRLGQGDPYEQYF. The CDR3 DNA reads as TGTGCCAGCAGTTCCCGCCTGGGACAGGGTGACCCCTACGAGCAGTACTTC.

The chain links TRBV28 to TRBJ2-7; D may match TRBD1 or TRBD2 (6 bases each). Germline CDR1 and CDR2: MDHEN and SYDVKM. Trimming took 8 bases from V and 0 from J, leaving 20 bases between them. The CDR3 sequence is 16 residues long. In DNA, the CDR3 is TGTGCCAGCGGGGGGCCCAGACAGGTGAGCTCCTACGAGCAGTACTTC. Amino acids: CASGGPRQVSSYEQYF.

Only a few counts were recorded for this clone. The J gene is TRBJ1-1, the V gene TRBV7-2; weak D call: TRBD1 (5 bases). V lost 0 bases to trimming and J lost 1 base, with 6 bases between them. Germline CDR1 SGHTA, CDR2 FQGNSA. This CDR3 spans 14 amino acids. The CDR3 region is CASSLAGENTEAFF. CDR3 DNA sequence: TGTGCCAGCAGCTTAGCAGGGGAGAACACTGAAGCTTTCTTT.

The CDR3 protein is CASSLDGETARVFF. The CDR3 DNA sequence: TGTGCCAGCAGCTTAGATGGGGAGACCGCTCGGGTGTTTTTT. This rearrangement joins TRBV7-6 to TRBJ1-4; D unclear. The CDR3 sequence is 14 residues long. Germline-derived CDR1 and CDR2 are SGHVS and FNYEAQ. The germline V and J ends were trimmed by 1 base and 15 bases, with 18 bases remaining between them.

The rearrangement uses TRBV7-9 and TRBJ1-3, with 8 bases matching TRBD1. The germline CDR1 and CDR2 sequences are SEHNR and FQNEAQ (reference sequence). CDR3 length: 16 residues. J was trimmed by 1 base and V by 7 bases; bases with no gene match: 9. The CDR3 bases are TGTGCCAGCATCAAGGACAGGGAACCTTCTGGAAACACCATATATTTT. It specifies CASIKDREPSGNTIYF.

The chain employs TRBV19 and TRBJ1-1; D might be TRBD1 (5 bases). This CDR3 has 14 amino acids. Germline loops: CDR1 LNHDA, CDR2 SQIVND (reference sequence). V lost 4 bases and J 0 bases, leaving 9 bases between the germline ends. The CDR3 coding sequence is TGTGCCAGTAGTAGCGGGACGGTGAACACTGAAGCTTTCTTT. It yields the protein CASSSGTVNTEAFF.

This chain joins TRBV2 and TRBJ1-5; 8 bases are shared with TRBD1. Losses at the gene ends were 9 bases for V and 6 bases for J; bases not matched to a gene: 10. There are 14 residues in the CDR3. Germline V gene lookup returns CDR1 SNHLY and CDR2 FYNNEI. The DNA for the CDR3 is TGTGCCAGTCGGGAGCAGGGGGCATCTCAGCCCCAGCATTTT. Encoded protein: CASREQGASQPQHF.

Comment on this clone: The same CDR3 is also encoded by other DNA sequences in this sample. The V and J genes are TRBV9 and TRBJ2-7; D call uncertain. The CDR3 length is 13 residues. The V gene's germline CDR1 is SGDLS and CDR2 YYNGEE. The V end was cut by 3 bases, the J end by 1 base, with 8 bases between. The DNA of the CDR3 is TGTGCCAGCAGCGCCACGGGTTCCTACGAGCAGTACTTC. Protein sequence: CASSATGSYEQYF.

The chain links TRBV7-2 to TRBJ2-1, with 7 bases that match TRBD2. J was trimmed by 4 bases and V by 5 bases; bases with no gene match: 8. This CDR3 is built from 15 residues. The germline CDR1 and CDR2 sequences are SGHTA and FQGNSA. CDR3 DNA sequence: TGTGCCAGCAGCCTGGGACTACAACTTTACAATGAGCAGTTCTTC. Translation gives CASSLGLQLYNEQFF. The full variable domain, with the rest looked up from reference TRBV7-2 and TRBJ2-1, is GAGVSQSPSNKVTEKGKDVELRCDPISGHTALYWYRQSLGQGLEFLIYFQGNSAPDKSGLPSDRFSAERTGGSVSTLTIQRTQQEDSAVYLCASSLGLQLYNEQFFGPGTRLTVL.

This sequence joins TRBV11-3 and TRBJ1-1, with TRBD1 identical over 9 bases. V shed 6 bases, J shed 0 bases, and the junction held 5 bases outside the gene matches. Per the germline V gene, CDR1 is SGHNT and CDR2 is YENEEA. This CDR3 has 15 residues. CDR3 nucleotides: TGTGCCAGCAGAATGAGACAGGGGGTGAACACTGAAGCTTTCTTT. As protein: CASRMRQGVNTEAFF.

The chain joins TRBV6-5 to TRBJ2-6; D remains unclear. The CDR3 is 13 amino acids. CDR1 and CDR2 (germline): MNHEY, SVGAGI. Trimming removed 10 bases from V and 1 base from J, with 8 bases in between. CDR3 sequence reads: CATSGSGANVLTF. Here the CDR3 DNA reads TGTGCCACCTCCGGGTCTGGGGCCAACGTCCTGACTTTC.

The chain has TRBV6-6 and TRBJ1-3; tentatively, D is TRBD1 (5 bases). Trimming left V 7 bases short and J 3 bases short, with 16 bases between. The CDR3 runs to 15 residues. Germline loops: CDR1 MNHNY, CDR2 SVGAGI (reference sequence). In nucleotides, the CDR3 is TGTGCCAGCACCACCGGGCAGGGAGGTGGAAACACCATATATTTT. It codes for CASTTGQGGGNTIYF.

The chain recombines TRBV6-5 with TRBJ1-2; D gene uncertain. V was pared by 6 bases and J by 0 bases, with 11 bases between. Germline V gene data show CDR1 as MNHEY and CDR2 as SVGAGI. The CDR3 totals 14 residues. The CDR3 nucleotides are TGTGCCAGCAGCCCCATAACCCCTAACTATGGCTACACCTTC. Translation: CASSPITPNYGYTF.

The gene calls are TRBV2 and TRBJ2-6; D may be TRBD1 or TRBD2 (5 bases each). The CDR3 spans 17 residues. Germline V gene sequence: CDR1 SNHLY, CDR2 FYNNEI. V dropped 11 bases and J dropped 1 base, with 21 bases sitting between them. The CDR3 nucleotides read TGTGCCCCTAATTCCGGGACGCCGTCTTCTGGGGCCAACGTCCTGACTTTC. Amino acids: CAPNSGTPSSGANVLTF.

The CDR3: CASGLAGGWEQFF. DNA of the CDR3: TGTGCCAGCGGACTAGCGGGGGGCTGGGAGCAGTTCTTC. This chain uses TRBV27 with TRBJ2-1; 14 bases line up with TRBD2. The V gene's germline CDR1 is MNHEY and CDR2 SMNVEV (reference sequence). CDR3 length: 13 amino acids. V dropped 8 bases and J dropped 10; count of bases not matched to a gene: 4.